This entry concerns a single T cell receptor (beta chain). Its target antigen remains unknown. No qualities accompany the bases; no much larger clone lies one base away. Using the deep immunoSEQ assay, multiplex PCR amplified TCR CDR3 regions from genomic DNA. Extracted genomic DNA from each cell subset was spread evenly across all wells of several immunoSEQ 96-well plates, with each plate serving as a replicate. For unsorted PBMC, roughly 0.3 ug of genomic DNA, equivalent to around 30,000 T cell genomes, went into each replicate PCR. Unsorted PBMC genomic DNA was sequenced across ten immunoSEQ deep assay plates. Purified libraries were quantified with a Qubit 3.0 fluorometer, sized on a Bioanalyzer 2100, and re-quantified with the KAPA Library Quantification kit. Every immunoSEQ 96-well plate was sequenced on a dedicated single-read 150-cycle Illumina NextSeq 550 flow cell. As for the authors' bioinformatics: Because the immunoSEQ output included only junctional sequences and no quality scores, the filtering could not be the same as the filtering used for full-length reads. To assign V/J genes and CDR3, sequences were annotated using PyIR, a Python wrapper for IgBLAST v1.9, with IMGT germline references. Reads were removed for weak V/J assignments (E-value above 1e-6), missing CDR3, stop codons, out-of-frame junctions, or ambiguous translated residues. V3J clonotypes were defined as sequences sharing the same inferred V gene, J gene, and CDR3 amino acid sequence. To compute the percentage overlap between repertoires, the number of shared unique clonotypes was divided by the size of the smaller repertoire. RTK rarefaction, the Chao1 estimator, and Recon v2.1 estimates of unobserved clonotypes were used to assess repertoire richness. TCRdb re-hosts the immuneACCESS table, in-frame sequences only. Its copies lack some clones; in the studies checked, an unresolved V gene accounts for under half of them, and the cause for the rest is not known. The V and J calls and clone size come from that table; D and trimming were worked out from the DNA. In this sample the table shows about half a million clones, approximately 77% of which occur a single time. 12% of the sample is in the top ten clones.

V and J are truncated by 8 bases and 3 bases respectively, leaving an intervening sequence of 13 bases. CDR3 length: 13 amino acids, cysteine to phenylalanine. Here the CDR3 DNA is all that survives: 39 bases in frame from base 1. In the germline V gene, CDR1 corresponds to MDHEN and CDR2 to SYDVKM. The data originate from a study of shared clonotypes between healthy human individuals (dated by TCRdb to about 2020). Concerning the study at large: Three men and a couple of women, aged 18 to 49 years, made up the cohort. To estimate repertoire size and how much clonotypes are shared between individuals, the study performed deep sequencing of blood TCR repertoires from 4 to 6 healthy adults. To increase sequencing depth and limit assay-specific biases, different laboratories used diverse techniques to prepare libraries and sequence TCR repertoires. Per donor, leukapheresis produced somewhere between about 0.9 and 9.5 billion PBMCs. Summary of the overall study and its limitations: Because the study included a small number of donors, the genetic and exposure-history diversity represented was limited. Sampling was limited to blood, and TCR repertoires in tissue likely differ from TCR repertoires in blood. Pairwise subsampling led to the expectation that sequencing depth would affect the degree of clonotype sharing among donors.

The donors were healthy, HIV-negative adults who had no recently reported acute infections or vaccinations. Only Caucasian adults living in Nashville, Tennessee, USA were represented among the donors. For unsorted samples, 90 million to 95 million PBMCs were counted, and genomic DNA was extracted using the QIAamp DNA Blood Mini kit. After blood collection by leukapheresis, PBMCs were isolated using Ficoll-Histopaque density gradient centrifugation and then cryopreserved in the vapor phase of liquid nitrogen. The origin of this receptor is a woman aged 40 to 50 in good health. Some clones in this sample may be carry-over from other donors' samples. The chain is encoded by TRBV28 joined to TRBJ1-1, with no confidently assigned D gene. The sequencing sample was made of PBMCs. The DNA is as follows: TGTGCCAGCGTCGGCCAGTCGGACACTGAAGCTTTCTTT. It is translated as CASVGQSDTEAFF.